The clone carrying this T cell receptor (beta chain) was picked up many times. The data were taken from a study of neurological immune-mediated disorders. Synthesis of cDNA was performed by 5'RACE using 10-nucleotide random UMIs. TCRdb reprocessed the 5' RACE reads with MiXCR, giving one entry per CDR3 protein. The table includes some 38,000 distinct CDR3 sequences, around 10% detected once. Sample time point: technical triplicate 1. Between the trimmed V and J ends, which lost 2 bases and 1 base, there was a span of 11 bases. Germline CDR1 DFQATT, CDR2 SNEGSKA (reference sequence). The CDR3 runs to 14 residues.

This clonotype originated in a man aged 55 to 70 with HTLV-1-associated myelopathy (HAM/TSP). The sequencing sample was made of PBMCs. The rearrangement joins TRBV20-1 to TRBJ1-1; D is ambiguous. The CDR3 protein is CSARPGGPNTEAFF. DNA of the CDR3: TGCAGTGCTAGACCCGGCGGGCCGAACACTGAAGCTTTCTTT.